The 24 T cell receptor beta chains below all came from one sample that was sequenced in a study of control samples from healthy donors and cancer patients. Sequencing used immunoSEQ multiplex PCR; TCRdb keeps in-frame clones, though not all of them. The top ten hold 2.5% to 3% of the sample, which has tens of thousands of clones, over 65% seen once. Sequenced material: PBMCs. Every receptor here comes from a woman aged 45-65 years with lung cancer.

The V gene is TRBV11-3, the J gene TRBJ1-3; 7 bases agree with TRBD1. This CDR3 is built from 16 residues. V was clipped by 1 base and J by 0 bases; unmatched bases: 3. Germline V CDR1 and CDR2: SGHNT, YENEEA. Here the CDR3 DNA reads TGTGCCAGCAGCTTAGTACAGGGGCTCTCTGGAAACACCATATATTTT. It specifies CASSLVQGLSGNTIYF.

V and J are TRBV5-1 and TRBJ1-4; no firm D call. V lost 0 bases, J lost 4 bases, and 10 bases lay in between. Germline assignment: CDR1 SGHRS and CDR2 YFSETQ. This CDR3 is built from 15 residues. This chain's CDR3 is CASSLDWQDNEKLFF. The CDR3 DNA follows: TGCGCCAGCAGCTTGGACTGGCAGGATAATGAAAAACTGTTTTTT.

V and J are TRBV15 and TRBJ2-3; 16 positions match TRBD2. V lost 3 bases, J lost 1 base, and 4 bases stayed unmatched. Germline assignment: CDR1 LNHNV and CDR2 YYDKDF (reference sequence). The CDR3 is 18 amino acids. DNA for the CDR3: TGTGCCACCAGCAGGGGACTAGCGGGGGGGCCTGGCACAGATACGCAGTATTTT. Translation: CATSRGLAGGPGTDTQYF.

To note about this clone: Additional DNA sequences in this sample encode the identical CDR3. The CDR3 loop reads CASSLGAEAFF. The CDR3 DNA reads as TGCGCCAGCAGCTTGGGAGCTGAAGCTTTCTTT. J is TRBJ1-1 and V is TRBV5-1; no clear D. Trimming removed 0 bases at V and 6 bases at J, with 3 bases between. Germline values: CDR1 SGHRS, CDR2 YFSETQ. The CDR3 consists of 11 residues.

This chain joins TRBV11-2 and TRBJ2-7; D might be TRBD1 (5 bases). Per germline, CDR1 SGHAT and CDR2 FQNNGV. This CDR3 is 12 amino acids long. Trimming removed 4 bases from V and 9 bases from J, with 13 bases in between. CDR3 sequence: CASSYQGYGQYF. In nucleotides, the CDR3 is TGTGCCAGCAGCTATCAGGGATATGGGCAGTACTTC.

This chain links TRBV28 with TRBJ1-4, with D maybe TRBD1 (6 bases). Germline V CDR1 and CDR2: MDHEN, SYDVKM. V was clipped by 3 bases and J by 8 bases, with 13 bases between them. This CDR3 has 14 residues. CDR3: CASSFRGDREKLFF. DNA of the CDR3: TGTGCCAGCAGTTTCAGGGGAGATCGAGAAAAACTGTTTTTT.

V usage is TRBV12-5 and J usage is TRBJ1-1; 8 bases fit TRBD1. Losses at the gene ends were 2 bases for V and 1 base for J; bases not matched to a gene: 18. The CDR3 totals 20 residues. Germline V gene sequence: CDR1 LGHNT, CDR2 FRNRAP. The CDR3 here is CASGLLPSGTGLPWNTEAFF. The CDR3 DNA sequence: TGTGCTAGTGGTTTGCTACCATCCGGGACAGGCTTGCCTTGGAACACTGAAGCTTTCTTT. The full variable domain, in which reference TRBV12-5 and TRBJ1-1 provide the parts outside the CDR3, is DARVTQTPRHKVTEMGQEVTMRCQPILGHNTVFWYRQTMMQGLELLAYFRNRAPLDDSGMPKDRFSAEMPDATLATLKIQPSEPRDSAVYFCASGLLPSGTGLPWNTEAFFGQGTRLTVV.

The chain couples TRBV3-1 (or the pseudogene TRBV3-2) to TRBJ2-7; D ambiguous. The CDR3 has 12 residues. Deletions cut 3 bases from V and 6 bases from J, with 9 bases between. Looked up from germline, CDR1 is LGHDT and CDR2 is YNNKEL (reference sequence). The DNA of the CDR3 is TGTGCCAGCAGCCAGGCCGGGTCCGAGCAGTACTTC. The encoded protein is CASSQAGSEQYF.

This clone came up a few times. The identical CDR3 is also encoded by other nucleotide sequences in the sample. This chain joins TRBV5-4 and TRBJ1-1; no clear D gene. V lost 0 bases to trimming and J lost 4 bases, with 7 bases between them. The CDR3 runs to 13 residues. Germline V gene sequence: CDR1 SGHNT, CDR2 YYREEE (reference sequence). Written as DNA, the CDR3 is TGTGCCAGCAGCTTGGGAGGAAGCACTGAAGCTTTCTTT. Its translation: CASSLGGSTEAFF.

Turning to this clone: One junction end does not reproduce the germline sequence, and a read error may be involved. The V gene is TRBV29-1, the J gene TRBJ1-1, with 7 bases lining up with TRBD1. This CDR3 spans 10 amino acids. From germline, CDR1 is SQVTM and CDR2 ANQGSEA. The CDR3 sequence: CSVFSGDSLF. The CDR3 coding sequence is TGCAGCGTTTTCTCCGGGGACAGCCTCTTT.

This chain joins TRBV18 and TRBJ2-5, with a possible D match to TRBD2 (6 bases). The CDR3 is made up of 15 amino acids. Trimming stripped 0 bases from V and 1 base from J, with 9 bases between. Germline CDR1 and CDR2: KGHSH and LQKENI. CDR3 sequence (DNA): TGTGCCAGCTCACCACCGGTCGGGGGCCAAGAGACCCAGTACTTC. It encodes CASSPPVGGQETQYF.

V usage is TRBV5-6 and J usage is TRBJ1-2; no clear D. CDR1 SGHDT and CDR2 YYEEEE come from the germline V gene. The CDR3 has 15 residues. Trimming took off 4 bases at V and 7 bases at J, with 20 bases between the two ends. Here the CDR3 reads CASSDTGSSAGGYTF. In DNA, the CDR3 is TGTGCCAGCAGCGATACGGGATCCTCCGCGGGTGGCTACACCTTC.

Only one count was recorded for this clone. V is TRBV10-1 and J is TRBJ2-3, with a possible D match to TRBD2 (5 bases). Germline assignment: CDR1 WNHNN and CDR2 SYGVQD (reference sequence). The CDR3 is 14 amino acids. The V end was cut by 3 bases, the J end by 1 base, with 8 bases between. The CDR3 sequence is CASSDTGGTDTQYF. DNA of the CDR3: TGCGCCAGCAGTGACACCGGGGGCACAGATACGCAGTATTTT.

The chain links TRBV5-4 to TRBJ1-3, with D possibly TRBD1 on 5 matching bases. CDR3 length: 14 residues. Trimming took 1 base from V and 3 from J, leaving 8 bases between them. Germline V lookup: CDR1 SGHNT, CDR2 YYREEE (reference sequence). The CDR3 region has the DNA TGTGCCAGCAGCTTGCAAGGGGTTGGAAACACCATATATTTT. It encodes CASSLQGVGNTIYF.

The chain recombines TRBV7-9 with TRBJ2-3; D uncertain. Trimming shortened V by 0 bases and J by 6 bases, and 10 bases separated the two germline ends. The CDR3 has 14 residues. CDR1 is SEHNR, CDR2 FQNEAQ, per germline (reference sequence). CDR3: CASSLARVEDTQYF. The CDR3 DNA reads TGTGCCAGCAGCTTAGCCCGGGTGGAGGATACGCAGTATTTT.

The chain uses TRBV6-2 or TRBV6-3 and TRBJ2-7; D is undetermined. There are 12 residues in the CDR3. The germline gives CDR1 MNHEY, CDR2 SVGEGT. V lost 5 bases and J lost 6, with 11 bases in between. The CDR3 sequence: CASSRQIVEQYF. The CDR3 bases are TGTGCCAGCAGTCGTCAGATAGTCGAGCAGTACTTC.

This clone showed up just a few times. This chain uses TRBV19 with TRBJ2-7, with D possibly being TRBD1 (5 bases). Trimming left V 5 bases short and J 2 bases short, with 13 bases between. Germline V gene data show CDR1 as LNHDA and CDR2 as SQIVND (reference sequence). CDR3 length equals 14 residues. The chain's CDR3 is CASSLAGHPYEQYF. The CDR3 nucleotides are TGTGCCAGTAGTTTAGCAGGGCATCCCTACGAGCAGTACTTC.

This chain joins TRBV7-9 and TRBJ1-2; D is undetermined. This CDR3 spans 13 amino acids. The germline V and J ends were trimmed by 5 bases and 5 bases, with 12 bases remaining between them. The germline V gene has CDR1 SEHNR and CDR2 FQNEAQ (reference sequence). The CDR3 reads CASSTSSGYGYTF. In nucleotides, the CDR3 is TGTGCCAGCAGCACAAGCAGTGGGTATGGCTACACCTTC. Using reference TRBV7-9 and TRBJ1-2 for the parts outside the CDR3, the full variable domain is DTGVSQNPRHKITKRGQNVTFRCDPISEHNRLYWYRQTLGQGPEFLTYFQNEAQLEKSRLLSDRFSAERPKGSFSTLEIQRTEQGDSAMYLCASSTSSGYGYTFGSGTRLTVV.

This sequence joins TRBV2 and TRBJ1-2, with 7 bases that match TRBD1. Germline-derived CDR1 and CDR2 are SNHLY and FYNNEI. The length of the CDR3 is 15 residues. V was pared by 5 bases and J by 6 bases, with 12 bases of the junction left unmatched. The CDR3 sequence is CASSHTNRGEDGYTF. CDR3 DNA sequence: TGTGCCAGCAGTCATACGAACAGGGGAGAAGATGGCTACACCTTC.

The J gene is TRBJ1-2, the V gene TRBV6-5, with no clear D. From germline, CDR1 is MNHEY and CDR2 SVGAGI. The CDR3 loop spans 12 amino acids. V was trimmed by 6 bases and J by 0 bases, leaving 5 bases between them. For the CDR3, the DNA is TGTGCCAGCAGCGGGACTAACTATGGCTACACCTTC. This translates into CASSGTNYGYTF.

V and J are TRBV3-1 (or the pseudogene TRBV3-2) and TRBJ1-4, with D unclear. Germline CDR1 reads LGHDT; CDR2 reads YNNKEL (reference sequence). There are 16 residues in the CDR3. V lost 4 bases and J 1 base, leaving 13 bases between the germline ends. CDR3 sequence reads: CASSPRARITNEKLFF. The CDR3 DNA reads TGTGCCAGCAGCCCCCGTGCGAGAATAACTAATGAAAAACTGTTTTTT.

This clone has only a few counts. The chain carries TRBV12-3 or TRBV12-4 and TRBJ1-1; D gene ambiguous. The V and J ends lost 4 bases and 7 bases respectively, with 7 bases between them. CDR3 length equals 11 residues. The CDR3 loop reads CASSYHSEAFF. Written as DNA, the CDR3 is TGTGCCAGCAGTTACCACAGTGAAGCTTTCTTT.

By its share, this clone is medium-sized. The CDR3 sequence: CASSPGQETYEQYF. CDR3 bases: TGTGCCAGCAGCCCCGGACAGGAAACCTACGAGCAGTACTTC. V gene TRBV5-4 combines with J gene TRBJ2-7; 7 nucleotides align to TRBD1. CDR3 length equals 14 residues. V was clipped by 4 bases and J by 2 bases; unmatched bases: 6. Per the germline V gene, CDR1 is SGHNT and CDR2 is YYREEE (reference sequence).

The rearrangement links TRBV19 to TRBJ1-3; 7 bases line up with TRBD1. Looked up from germline, CDR1 is LNHDA and CDR2 is SQIVND (reference sequence). The CDR3 is 14 residues long. V lost 4 bases, J lost 1 base, and 1 base stayed unmatched. The chain's CDR3 is CASSNRGSGNTIYF. Written as DNA, the CDR3 is TGTGCCAGTAGTAACAGGGGTTCTGGAAACACCATATATTTT.